The source of this TCR beta chain is a study of cytotoxic CD8 clonotypes in ibrutinib-treated CLL. The germline V gene encodes CDR1 SNHLY and CDR2 FYNNEI. The CDR3 has 16 amino acids. J lost 7 bases, V lost 7 bases, and 16 bases had no gene match. Sequenced by immunoSEQ multiplex PCR; TCRdb stores in-frame clones only, minus some. The repertoire holds 75,000 to 80,000 clones, approximately 82% seen once, with about two fifths in the top ten. The sequenced sample was PBMCs, obtained after 24 months of ibrutinib treatment. The source of this sequence is a human donor with chronic lymphocytic leukemia. V and J are TRBV2 and TRBJ2-1; TRBD2 aligns across 7 bases. The CDR3 region has the DNA TGTGCCAGCAACCTGATCCGGGGAGGGGAATGGAATGAGCAGTTCTTC. This sequence encodes CASNLIRGGEWNEQFF.